Below, one T cell receptor beta chain is given with its context. Trimming pared 4 bases from V and 4 bases from J, leaving 14 bases between. Germline loops: CDR1 SGHNT, CDR2 YYREEE (reference sequence). The CDR3 contains 14 residues. The data derive from a study of OX40 agonist ivuxolimab in advanced cancers. The assay was immunoSEQ multiplex PCR, and TCRdb's table has in-frame clones only and misses some. This sample has tens of thousands of clones, with around 84% found just once. J is TRBJ1-2 and V is TRBV5-4; TRBD1 is a possible D gene (5 bases). The sample was CD4+ or CD8+ T cells sorted from blood, taken in a trial of the OX40 agonist ivuxolimab. The sequence derives from an adult with an advanced solid tumor such as melanoma, head and neck, liver or kidney cancer. The CDR3 bases are TGTGCCAGCAGCCCGGCAGGGCAAACCTATGGCTACACCTTC. Protein product: CASSPAGQTYGYTF. The whole variable domain, filled in from reference TRBV5-4 and TRBJ1-2, reads ETGVTQSPTHLIKTRGQQVTLRCSSQSGHNTVSWYQQALGQGPQFIFQYYREEENGRGNFPPRFSGLQFPNYSSELNVNALELDDSALYLCASSPAGQTYGYTFGSGTRLTVV.